What follows is one T cell receptor beta chain and its context. This CDR3 contains 16 residues. Germline lookup yields CDR1 SGHRS and CDR2 YFSETQ. V trimming: 2 bases; J trimming: 3 bases; junction bases outside the gene matches: 5. The record originates from a study of cytomegalovirus exposure and HLA in healthy donors. Vbeta (60) and Jbeta (13) primers were used in the PCR. Assay: immunoSEQ multiplex PCR; the TCRdb copy retains only in-frame clones and omits some. The table records more than 95,000 clones, around 80% of them present only once. This TCR was recovered from a woman in her sixties in good health and CMV-seropositive. The sequencing sample was made of PBMCs. This rearrangement joins TRBV5-1 to TRBJ2-2; TRBD1 agrees at 9 bases. DNA of the CDR3: TGCGCCAGCAGCTTATACAGGGGGCGAGACACCGGGGAGCTGTTTTTT. Protein sequence: CASSLYRGRDTGELFF.